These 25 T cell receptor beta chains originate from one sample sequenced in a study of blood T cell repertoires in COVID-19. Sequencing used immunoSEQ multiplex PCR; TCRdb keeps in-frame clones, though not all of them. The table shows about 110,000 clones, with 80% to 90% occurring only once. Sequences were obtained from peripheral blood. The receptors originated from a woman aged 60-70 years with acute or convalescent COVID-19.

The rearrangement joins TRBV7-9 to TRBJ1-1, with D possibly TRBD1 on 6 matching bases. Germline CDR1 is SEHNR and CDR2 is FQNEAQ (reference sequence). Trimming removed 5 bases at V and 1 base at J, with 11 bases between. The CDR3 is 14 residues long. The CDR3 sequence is CASSPLQGNTEAFF. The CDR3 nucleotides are TGTGCCAGCAGCCCCTTACAGGGGAACACTGAAGCTTTCTTT.

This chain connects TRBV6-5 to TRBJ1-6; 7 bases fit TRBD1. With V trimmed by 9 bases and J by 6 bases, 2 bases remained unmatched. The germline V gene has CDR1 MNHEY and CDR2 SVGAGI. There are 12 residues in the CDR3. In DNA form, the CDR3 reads TGTGCCAGTAACAGGGGTAATTCACCCCTCCACTTT. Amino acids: CASNRGNSPLHF.

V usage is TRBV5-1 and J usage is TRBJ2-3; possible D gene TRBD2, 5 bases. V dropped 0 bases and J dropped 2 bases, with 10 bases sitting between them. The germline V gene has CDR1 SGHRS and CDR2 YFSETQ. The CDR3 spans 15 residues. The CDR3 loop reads CASSLGLDYTDTQYF. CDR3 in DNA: TGCGCCAGCAGCTTGGGCCTTGACTACACAGATACGCAGTATTTT. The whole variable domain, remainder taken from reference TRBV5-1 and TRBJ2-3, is KAGVTQTPRYLIKTRGQQVTLSCSPISGHRSVSWYQQTPGQGLQFLFEYFSETQRNKGNFPGRFSGRQFSNSRSEMNVSTLELGDSALYLCASSLGLDYTDTQYFGPGTRLTVL.

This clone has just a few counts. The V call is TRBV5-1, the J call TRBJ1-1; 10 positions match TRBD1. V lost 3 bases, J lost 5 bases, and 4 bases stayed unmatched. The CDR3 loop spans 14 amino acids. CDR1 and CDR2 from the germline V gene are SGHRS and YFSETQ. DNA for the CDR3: TGCGCCAGCAGCTGGGACAGGGGATGGACTGAAGCTTTCTTT. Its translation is CASSWDRGWTEAFF.

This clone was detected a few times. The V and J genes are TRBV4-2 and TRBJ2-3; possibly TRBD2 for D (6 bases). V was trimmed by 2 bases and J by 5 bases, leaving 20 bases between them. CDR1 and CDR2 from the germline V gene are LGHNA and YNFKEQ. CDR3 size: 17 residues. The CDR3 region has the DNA TGTGCCAGCAGCCAAAGTGTGGTTGGGGGGTTTGGAGATACGCAGTATTTT. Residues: CASSQSVVGGFGDTQYF.

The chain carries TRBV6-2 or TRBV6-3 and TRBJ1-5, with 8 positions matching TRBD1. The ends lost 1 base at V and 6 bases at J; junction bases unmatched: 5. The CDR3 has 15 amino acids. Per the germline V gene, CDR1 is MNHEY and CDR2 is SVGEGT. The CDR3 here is CASSYYRGKPQPQHF. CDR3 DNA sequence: TGTGCCAGCAGTTACTACAGGGGGAAGCCTCAGCCCCAGCATTTT.

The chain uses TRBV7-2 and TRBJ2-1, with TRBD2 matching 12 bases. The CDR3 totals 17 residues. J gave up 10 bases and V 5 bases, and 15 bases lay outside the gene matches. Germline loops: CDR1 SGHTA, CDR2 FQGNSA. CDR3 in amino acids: CASSPRAASGGAGEQFF. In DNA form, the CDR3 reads TGTGCCAGCAGCCCTAGAGCGGCTAGCGGGGGGGCCGGGGAGCAGTTCTTC.

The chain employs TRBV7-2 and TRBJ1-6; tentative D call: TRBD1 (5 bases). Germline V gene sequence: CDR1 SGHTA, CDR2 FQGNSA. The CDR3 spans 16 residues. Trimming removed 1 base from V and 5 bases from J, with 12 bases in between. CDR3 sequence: CASSLDGGGNNSPLHF. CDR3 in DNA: TGTGCCAGCAGCTTAGATGGGGGGGGGAATAATTCACCCCTCCACTTT.

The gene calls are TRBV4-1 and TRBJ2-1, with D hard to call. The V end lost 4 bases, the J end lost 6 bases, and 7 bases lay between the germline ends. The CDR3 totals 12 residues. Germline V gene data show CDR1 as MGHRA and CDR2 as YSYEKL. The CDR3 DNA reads TGCGCCAGCAGCCCAACAACCAATGAGCAGTTCTTC. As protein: CASSPTTNEQFF.

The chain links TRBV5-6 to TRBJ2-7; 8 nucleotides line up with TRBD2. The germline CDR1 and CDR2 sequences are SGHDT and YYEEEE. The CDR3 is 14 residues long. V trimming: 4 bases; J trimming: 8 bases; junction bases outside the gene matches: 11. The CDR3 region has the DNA TGTGCCAGCAGCCCTCGCCTAGCGGGTACGAAGCAGTACTTC. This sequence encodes CASSPRLAGTKQYF.

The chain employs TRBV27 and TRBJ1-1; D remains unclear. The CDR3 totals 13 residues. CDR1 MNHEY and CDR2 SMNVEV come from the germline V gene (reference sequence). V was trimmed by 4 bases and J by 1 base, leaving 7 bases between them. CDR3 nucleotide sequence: TGTGCCAGCAGTTATACATCGAACACTGAAGCTTTCTTT. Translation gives CASSYTSNTEAFF.

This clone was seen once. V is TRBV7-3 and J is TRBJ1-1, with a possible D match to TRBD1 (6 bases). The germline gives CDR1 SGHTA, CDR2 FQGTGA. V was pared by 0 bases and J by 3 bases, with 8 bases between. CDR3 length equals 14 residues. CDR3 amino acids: CASSLTTGYTEAFF. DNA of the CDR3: TGTGCCAGCAGCTTAACGACAGGTTACACTGAAGCTTTCTTT.

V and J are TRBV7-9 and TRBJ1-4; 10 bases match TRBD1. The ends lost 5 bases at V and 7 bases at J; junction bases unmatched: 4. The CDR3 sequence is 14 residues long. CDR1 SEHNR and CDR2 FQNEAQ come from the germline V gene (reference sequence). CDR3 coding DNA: TGTGCCAGCAGCACCCGGGACAGGGGTGAAAAACTGTTTTTT. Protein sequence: CASSTRDRGEKLFF. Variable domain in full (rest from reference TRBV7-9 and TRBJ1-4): DTGVSQNPRHKITKRGQNVTFRCDPISEHNRLYWYRQTLGQGPEFLTYFQNEAQLEKSRLLSDRFSAERPKGSFSTLEIQRTEQGDSAMYLCASSTRDRGEKLFFGSGTQLSVL.

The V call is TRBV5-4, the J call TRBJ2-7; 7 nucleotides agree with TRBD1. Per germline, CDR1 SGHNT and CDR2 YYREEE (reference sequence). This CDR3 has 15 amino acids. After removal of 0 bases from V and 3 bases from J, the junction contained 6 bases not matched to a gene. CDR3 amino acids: CASSLATGTDYEQYF. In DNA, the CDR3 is TGTGCCAGCAGCTTGGCCACCGGGACAGACTACGAGCAGTACTTC.

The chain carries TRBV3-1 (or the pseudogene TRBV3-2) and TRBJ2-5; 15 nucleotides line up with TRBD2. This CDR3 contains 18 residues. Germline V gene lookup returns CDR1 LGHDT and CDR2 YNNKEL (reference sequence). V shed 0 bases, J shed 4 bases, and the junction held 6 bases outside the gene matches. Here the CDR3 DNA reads TGTGCCAGCAGCCAAGACCGGACTAGCGGGGGGGCTCTAGAGACCCAGTACTTC. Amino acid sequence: CASSQDRTSGGALETQYF.

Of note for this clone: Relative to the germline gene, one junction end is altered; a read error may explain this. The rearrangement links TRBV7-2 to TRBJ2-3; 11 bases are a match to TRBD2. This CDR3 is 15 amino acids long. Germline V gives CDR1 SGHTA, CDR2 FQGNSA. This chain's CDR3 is CASSIAGGRPDTQYF. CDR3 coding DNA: TGTGCCAGCAGCATAGCGGGGGGGCGACCAGATACGCAGTATTTT.

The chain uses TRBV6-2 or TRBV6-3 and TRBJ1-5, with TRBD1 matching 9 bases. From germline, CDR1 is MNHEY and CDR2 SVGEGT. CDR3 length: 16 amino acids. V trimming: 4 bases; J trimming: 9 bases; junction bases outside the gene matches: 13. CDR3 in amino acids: CASSFGTGSFLWPQHF. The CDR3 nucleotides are TGTGCCAGCAGTTTCGGGACAGGGAGCTTTTTGTGGCCCCAGCATTTT.

The CDR3 sequence: CASSIGDRTRGYTF. CDR3 nucleotide sequence: TGTGCCAGTAGTATTGGGGACAGAACTAGGGGCTACACCTTC. The chain has TRBV19 and TRBJ1-2; 7 positions agree with TRBD1. This CDR3 is 14 amino acids long. V dropped 3 bases and J dropped 8; count of bases not matched to a gene: 9. Germline CDR1 is LNHDA and CDR2 is SQIVND (reference sequence).

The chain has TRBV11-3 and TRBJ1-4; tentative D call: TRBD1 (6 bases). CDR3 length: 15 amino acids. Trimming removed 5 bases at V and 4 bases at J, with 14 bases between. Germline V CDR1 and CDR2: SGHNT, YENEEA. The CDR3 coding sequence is TGTGCCAGCAGCCAGGTGGGACATCTTAATGAAAAACTGTTTTTT. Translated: CASSQVGHLNEKLFF.

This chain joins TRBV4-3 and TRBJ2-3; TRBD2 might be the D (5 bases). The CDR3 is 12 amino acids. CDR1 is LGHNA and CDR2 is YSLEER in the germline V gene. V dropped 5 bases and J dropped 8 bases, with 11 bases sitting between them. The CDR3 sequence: CASSKEGLTQYF. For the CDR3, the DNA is TGCGCCAGCAGCAAGGAAGGACTTACGCAGTATTTT.

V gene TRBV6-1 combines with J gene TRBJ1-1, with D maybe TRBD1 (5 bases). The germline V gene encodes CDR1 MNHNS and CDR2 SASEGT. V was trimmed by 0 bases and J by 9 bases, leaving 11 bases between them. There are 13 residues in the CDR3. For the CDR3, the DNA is TGTGCCAGCAGTGAAGCTTGGGGCAGTCAAGCTTTCTTT. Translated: CASSEAWGSQAFF.

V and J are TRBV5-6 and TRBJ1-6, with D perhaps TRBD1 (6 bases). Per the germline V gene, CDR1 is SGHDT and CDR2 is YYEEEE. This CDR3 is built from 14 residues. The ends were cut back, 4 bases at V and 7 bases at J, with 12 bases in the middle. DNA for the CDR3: TGTGCCAGCAGCCCAGAGGGGGTCAATTCACCCCTCCACTTT. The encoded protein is CASSPEGVNSPLHF.

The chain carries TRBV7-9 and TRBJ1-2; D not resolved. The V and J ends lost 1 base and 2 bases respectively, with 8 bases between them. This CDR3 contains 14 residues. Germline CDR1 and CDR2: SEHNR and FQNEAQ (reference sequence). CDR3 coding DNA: TGTGCCAGCAGCTTAGTTAGGGAGAACTATGGCTACACCTTC. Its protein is CASSLVRENYGYTF. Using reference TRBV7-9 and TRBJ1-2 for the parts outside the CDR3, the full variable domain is DTGVSQNPRHKITKRGQNVTFRCDPISEHNRLYWYRQTLGQGPEFLTYFQNEAQLEKSRLLSDRFSAERPKGSFSTLEIQRTEQGDSAMYLCASSLVRENYGYTFGSGTRLTVV.

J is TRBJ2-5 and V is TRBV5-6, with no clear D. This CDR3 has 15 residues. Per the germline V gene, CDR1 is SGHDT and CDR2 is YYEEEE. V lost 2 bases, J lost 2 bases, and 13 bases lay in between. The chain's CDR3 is CASSFGGFAQETQYF. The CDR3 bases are TGTGCCAGCAGCTTTGGCGGATTCGCTCAAGAGACCCAGTACTTC.

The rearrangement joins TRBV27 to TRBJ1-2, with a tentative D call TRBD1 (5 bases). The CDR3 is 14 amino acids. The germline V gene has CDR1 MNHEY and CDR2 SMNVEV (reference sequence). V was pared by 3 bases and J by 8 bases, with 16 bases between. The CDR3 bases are TGTGCCAGCAGTTTCAGGCAGGGTGCAGCAGGCTACACCTTC. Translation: CASSFRQGAAGYTF.